These 18 T cell receptor beta chains were sequenced from one sample in a study of cytomegalovirus exposure and HLA in healthy donors. This PCR relied on a set of 60 Vbeta primers and 13 Jbeta primers. Some clones are missing from TCRdb's copy, which holds only in-frame ones; the method was immunoSEQ multiplex PCR. The sample shows around 150,000 clones, roughly 84% of them seen only once. The specimen sequenced was PBMCs. These TCRs come from a man in his late teens or twenties in good health and CMV-seropositive.

Concerning this clone itself: The junction shows a germline mismatch at one end, possibly a read error. The CDR3 sequence is CASSPLGGGSSYNEQFF. CDR3 DNA: TGTGCTAGCAGCCCCCTGGGGGGGGGCAGCTCCTACAATGAGCAGTTCTTC. This chain links TRBV7-7 with TRBJ2-1; a possible D gene is TRBD2 (7 bases). In germline, CDR1 is SSHAT, CDR2 FNYEAQ (reference sequence). CDR3 length: 17 residues. The variable domain in full, completed from reference TRBV7-7 and TRBJ2-1, reads GAGVSQSPRYKVTKRGQDVTLRCDPISSHATLYWYQQALGQGPEFLTYFNYEAQPDKSGLPSDRFSAERPEGSISTLTIQRTEQRDSAMYRCASSPLGGGSSYNEQFFGPGTRLTVL.

This chain connects TRBV7-2 to TRBJ1-2; a weak D match, TRBD1 (6 bases). CDR3 length: 13 residues. Germline V gene data show CDR1 as SGHTA and CDR2 as FQGNSA. With 5 bases removed from V and 4 bases from J, the gap between germline ends came to 11 bases. CDR3 amino acids: CASSPQGSYGYTF. For the CDR3, the DNA is TGTGCCAGCAGCCCACAGGGCAGCTATGGCTACACCTTC. Filled out from reference TRBV7-2 and TRBJ1-2, the complete variable domain reads GAGVSQSPSNKVTEKGKDVELRCDPISGHTALYWYRQSLGQGLEFLIYFQGNSAPDKSGLPSDRFSAERTGGSVSTLTIQRTQQEDSAVYLCASSPQGSYGYTFGSGTRLTVV.

The chain links TRBV27 to TRBJ2-6, with D tentatively TRBD1 (6 bases). Per germline, CDR1 MNHEY and CDR2 SMNVEV (reference sequence). CDR3 length: 17 residues. Trimming pared 6 bases from V and 4 bases from J, leaving 19 bases between. The CDR3 DNA reads as TGTGCCAGCAGCCCACCGTGGGGGCGCGAAGGGGCCAACGTCCTGACTTTC. Protein: CASSPPWGREGANVLTF.

The V and J genes are TRBV19 and TRBJ1-5; D is ambiguous. CDR3 length equals 14 residues. V gave up 7 bases and J gave up 2 bases, with 12 bases separating them. CDR1 and CDR2 (germline): LNHDA, SQIVND (reference sequence). CDR3 DNA: TGTGCCAGTAATAACCGGGGTGGCAATCAGCCCCAGCATTTT. Residues: CASNNRGGNQPQHF.

The V call is TRBV5-1, the J call TRBJ2-1, with D perhaps matching TRBD1 (6 bases). The CDR3 is 16 residues long. The V end lost 3 bases, the J end lost 2 bases, and 15 bases lay between the germline ends. Germline V lookup: CDR1 SGHRS, CDR2 YFSETQ. CDR3 amino acids: CASSSLGQNTYNEQFF. CDR3 nucleotide sequence: TGCGCCAGCAGCTCGCTGGGACAAAATACCTACAATGAGCAGTTCTTC.

The V gene is TRBV15, the J gene TRBJ1-1; the D is unclear. Trimming took 0 bases from V and 1 from J, leaving 9 bases between them. Germline loops: CDR1 LNHNV, CDR2 YYDKDF (reference sequence). This CDR3 is built from 15 residues. CDR3 loop: CATSREERANTEAFF. DNA for the CDR3: TGTGCCACCAGCAGAGAAGAGAGAGCGAACACTGAAGCTTTCTTT. Supplemented by reference TRBV15 and TRBJ1-1, the full variable domain reads DAMVIQNPRYQVTQFGKPVTLSCSQTLNHNVMYWYQQKSSQAPKLLFHYYDKDFNNEADTPDNFQSRRPNTSFCFLDIRSPGLGDTAMYLCATSREERANTEAFFGQGTRLTVV.

The gene calls are TRBV12-5 and TRBJ1-1; no reliable D call. The CDR3 is 15 amino acids. Germline-derived CDR1 and CDR2 are LGHNT and FRNRAP. V shed 2 bases and J shed 1 base, with 11 bases lying between them. The CDR3 bases are TGTGCTAGTGGTTTGAGTCCCCCAGGGAACACTGAAGCTTTCTTT. Translating gives CASGLSPPGNTEAFF.

V usage is TRBV7-8 and J usage is TRBJ2-3; TRBD2 aligns across 12 bases. Germline-derived CDR1 and CDR2 are SGHVS and FQNEAQ. This CDR3 region has 18 residues. The V gene end was trimmed by 1 base and the J gene end by 1 base; junction bases not matched to a gene: 6. The CDR3 region is CASSLVASGGVGTDTQYF. In DNA, the CDR3 is TGTGCCAGCAGCTTAGTGGCTAGCGGGGGGGTGGGCACAGATACGCAGTATTTT.

The chain combines TRBV25-1 with TRBJ2-5; D may be TRBD2 (5 bases). The CDR3 sequence is 13 residues long. V lost 3 bases and J 5 bases, leaving 10 bases between the germline ends. The V gene's germline CDR1 is MGHDK and CDR2 SYGVNS. CDR3 bases: TGTGCCAGCAGTGACGGAGGTCGGGAGACCCAGTACTTC. Residues: CASSDGGRETQYF.

The genes are TRBV6-6 and TRBJ2-5; D call uncertain. Trimming shortened V by 6 bases and J by 3 bases, and 8 bases separated the two germline ends. Germline V gives CDR1 MNHNY, CDR2 SVGAGI (reference sequence). CDR3 size: 12 residues. This chain's CDR3 is CASSPLKETQYF. DNA of the CDR3: TGTGCCAGCAGCCCACTAAAAGAGACCCAGTACTTC.

This rearrangement joins TRBV6-5 to TRBJ2-1; TRBD2 matches at 9 bases. V shed 4 bases and J 5 bases; nucleotides not matched to a gene: 6. CDR3 length: 15 amino acids. Per germline, CDR1 MNHEY and CDR2 SVGAGI. CDR3 residues: CASSSLAGRDNEQFF. The CDR3 DNA reads as TGTGCCAGCAGTTCGCTAGCGGGGAGGGACAATGAGCAGTTCTTC.

This chain links TRBV30 with TRBJ1-5; weak D call: TRBD1 (5 bases). With 2 bases removed from V and 6 bases from J, the gap between germline ends came to 11 bases. Germline values: CDR1 GTSNPN, CDR2 SVGIG (reference sequence). The CDR3 is 13 amino acids. The CDR3 DNA follows: TGTGCCTGGAGTACGGGGGTAGGTCAGCCCCAGCATTTT. Translation gives CAWSTGVGQPQHF.

The rearrangement uses TRBV5-1 and TRBJ1-2; D is unclear. The V gene's germline CDR1 is SGHRS and CDR2 YFSETQ. This CDR3 has 14 amino acids. Trimming left V 0 bases short and J 4 bases short, with 10 bases between. CDR3 sequence reads: CASSLGTASYGYTF. The CDR3 coding sequence is TGCGCCAGCAGCTTGGGAACTGCGAGCTATGGCTACACCTTC.

The CDR3 reads CASSLTGTSGVTQYF. The CDR3 DNA is TGCGCCAGCAGCTTGACCGGGACTAGCGGGGTCACGCAGTATTTT. The J gene is TRBJ2-3, the V gene TRBV5-1; 13 nucleotides match TRBD2. CDR1 SGHRS and CDR2 YFSETQ come from the germline V gene. V shed 1 base, J shed 9 bases, and the junction held 5 bases outside the gene matches. The CDR3 runs 15 residues.

The rearrangement links TRBV5-4 to TRBJ2-1, with 9 bases matching TRBD2. This CDR3 has 19 amino acids. The germline gives CDR1 SGHNT, CDR2 YYREEE (reference sequence). V shed 4 bases and J 2 bases; nucleotides not matched to a gene: 16. In nucleotides, the CDR3 is TGTGCCAGCAGCAGCACGGGGCGGGGGGGCACCATCCCCTACAATGAGCAGTTCTTC. Its translation: CASSSTGRGGTIPYNEQFF.

This chain connects TRBV10-1 to TRBJ1-5; TRBD1 matches 7 bases. Germline V gene sequence: CDR1 WNHNN, CDR2 SYGVQD (reference sequence). V shed 6 bases, J shed 9 bases, and the junction held 11 bases outside the gene matches. The CDR3 is made up of 14 amino acids. The CDR3, as DNA: TGCGCCAGCAGCGGACAGGCGACGTCGTGGCCCCAGCATTTT. This sequence encodes CASSGQATSWPQHF.

V and J are TRBV2 and TRBJ2-2, with 7 bases lining up with TRBD2. The CDR3 covers 12 residues. The germline V gene has CDR1 SNHLY and CDR2 FYNNEI. After removal of 6 bases from V and 7 bases from J, the junction contained 2 bases not matched to a gene. CDR3 in amino acids: CASSRGGGELFF. The DNA of the CDR3 is TGTGCCAGCAGCCGCGGGGGCGGGGAGCTGTTTTTT.

This clone has a single count. The chain joins TRBV9 to TRBJ1-4, with 8 nucleotides matching TRBD1. Looked up from germline, CDR1 is SGDLS and CDR2 is YYNGEE. V lost 4 bases to trimming and J lost 10 bases; unmatched junction nucleotides: 6. CDR3 length: 13 amino acids. The CDR3 nucleotides read TGTGCCAGCAGCCACGGACAGGGAGGAAAACTGTTTTTT. Its protein product is CASSHGQGGKLFF.